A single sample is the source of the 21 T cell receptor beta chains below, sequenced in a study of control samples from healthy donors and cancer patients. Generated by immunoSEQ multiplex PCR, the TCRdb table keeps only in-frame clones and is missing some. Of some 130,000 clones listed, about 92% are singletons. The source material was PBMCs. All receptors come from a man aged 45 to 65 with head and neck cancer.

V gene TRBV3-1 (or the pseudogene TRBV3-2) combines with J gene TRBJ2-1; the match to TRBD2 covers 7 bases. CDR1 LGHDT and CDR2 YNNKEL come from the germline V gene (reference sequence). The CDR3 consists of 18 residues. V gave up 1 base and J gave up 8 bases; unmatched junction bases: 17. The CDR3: CASSQALSGRGGQHEQFF. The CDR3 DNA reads TGTGCCAGCAGCCAAGCCCTAAGCGGGCGCGGGGGTCAGCATGAGCAGTTCTTC.

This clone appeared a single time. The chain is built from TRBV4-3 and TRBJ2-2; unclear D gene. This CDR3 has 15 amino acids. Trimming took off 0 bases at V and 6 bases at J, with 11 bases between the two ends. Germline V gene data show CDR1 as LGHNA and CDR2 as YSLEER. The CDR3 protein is CASSQEARIPGELFF. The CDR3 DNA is TGCGCCAGCAGCCAAGAAGCCAGAATCCCCGGGGAGCTGTTTTTT.

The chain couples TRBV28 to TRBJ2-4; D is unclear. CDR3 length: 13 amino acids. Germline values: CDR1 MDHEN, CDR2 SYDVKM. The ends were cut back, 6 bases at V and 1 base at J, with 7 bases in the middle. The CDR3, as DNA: TGTGCCAGCAGCGAGGTGGCCAAAAACATTCAGTACTTC. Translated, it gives CASSEVAKNIQYF.

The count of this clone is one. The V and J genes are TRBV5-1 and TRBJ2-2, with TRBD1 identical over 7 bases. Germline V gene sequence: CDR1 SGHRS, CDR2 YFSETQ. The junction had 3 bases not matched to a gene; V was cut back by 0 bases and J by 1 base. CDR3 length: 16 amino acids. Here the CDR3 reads CASSLGTGRNTGELFF. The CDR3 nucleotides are TGCGCCAGCAGCTTGGGGACAGGCCGGAACACCGGGGAGCTGTTTTTT. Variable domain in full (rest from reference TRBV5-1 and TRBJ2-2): KAGVTQTPRYLIKTRGQQVTLSCSPISGHRSVSWYQQTPGQGLQFLFEYFSETQRNKGNFPGRFSGRQFSNSRSEMNVSTLELGDSALYLCASSLGTGRNTGELFFGEGSRLTVL.

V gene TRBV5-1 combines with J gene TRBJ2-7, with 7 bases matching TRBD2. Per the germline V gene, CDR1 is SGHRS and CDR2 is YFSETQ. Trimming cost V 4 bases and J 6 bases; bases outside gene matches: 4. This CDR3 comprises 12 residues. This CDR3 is CASSAPSGEQYF. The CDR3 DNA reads TGCGCCAGCAGCGCCCCTAGCGGCGAGCAGTACTTC.

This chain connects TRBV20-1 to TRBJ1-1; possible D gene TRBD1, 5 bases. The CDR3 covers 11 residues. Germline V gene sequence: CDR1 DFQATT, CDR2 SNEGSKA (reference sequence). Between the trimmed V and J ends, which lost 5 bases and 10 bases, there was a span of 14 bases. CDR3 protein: CSAGATRRAFF. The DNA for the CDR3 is TGCAGTGCTGGGGCTACTAGAAGAGCTTTCTTT.

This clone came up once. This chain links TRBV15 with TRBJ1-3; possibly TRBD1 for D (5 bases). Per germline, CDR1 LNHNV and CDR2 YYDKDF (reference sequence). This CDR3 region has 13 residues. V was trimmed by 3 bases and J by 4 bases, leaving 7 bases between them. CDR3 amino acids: CATSRSGGNTIYF. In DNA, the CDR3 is TGTGCCACCAGCAGGTCAGGGGGAAACACCATATATTTT.

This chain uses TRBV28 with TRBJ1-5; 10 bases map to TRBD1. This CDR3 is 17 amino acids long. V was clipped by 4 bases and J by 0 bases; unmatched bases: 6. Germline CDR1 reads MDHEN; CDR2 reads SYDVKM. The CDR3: CASSSGTGVYSNQPQHF. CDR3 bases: TGTGCCAGCAGTTCCGGGACAGGGGTATATAGCAATCAGCCCCAGCATTTT.

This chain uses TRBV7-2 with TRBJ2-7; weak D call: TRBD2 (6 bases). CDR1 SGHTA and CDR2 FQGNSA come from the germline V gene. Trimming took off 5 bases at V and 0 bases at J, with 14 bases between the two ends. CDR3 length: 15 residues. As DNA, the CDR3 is TGTGCCAGCAGCCCCCCAACTAGCAACTCCTACGAGCAGTACTTC. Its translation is CASSPPTSNSYEQYF.

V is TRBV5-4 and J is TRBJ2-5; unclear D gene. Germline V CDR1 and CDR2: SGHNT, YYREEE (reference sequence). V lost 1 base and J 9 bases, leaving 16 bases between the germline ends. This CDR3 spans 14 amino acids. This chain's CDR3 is CASSLSQTPASQYF. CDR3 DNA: TGTGCCAGCAGCTTGAGCCAGACGCCTGCTTCCCAGTACTTC.

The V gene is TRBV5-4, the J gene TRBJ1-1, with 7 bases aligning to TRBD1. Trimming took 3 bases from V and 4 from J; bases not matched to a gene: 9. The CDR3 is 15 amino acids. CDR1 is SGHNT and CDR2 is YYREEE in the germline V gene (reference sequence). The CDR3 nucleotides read TGTGCCAGCAGCTACTATGACAGGGAGGGCACTGAAGCTTTCTTT. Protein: CASSYYDREGTEAFF.

This CDR3 reads CASSLAGTGPLNTEAFF. For the CDR3, the DNA is TGTGCCAGCAGCTTAGCGGGGACAGGGCCGCTGAACACTGAAGCTTTCTTT. V usage is TRBV7-9 and J usage is TRBJ1-1; 9 bases match TRBD1. The CDR3 contains 17 residues. V lost 0 bases, J lost 0 bases, and 5 bases stayed unmatched. Germline V gene lookup returns CDR1 SEHNR and CDR2 FQNEAQ (reference sequence).

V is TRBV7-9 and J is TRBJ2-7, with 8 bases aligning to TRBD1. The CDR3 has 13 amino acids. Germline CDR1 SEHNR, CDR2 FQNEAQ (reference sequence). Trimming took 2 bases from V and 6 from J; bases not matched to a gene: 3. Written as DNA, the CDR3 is TGTGCCAGCAGCTTAACACAGGGGGGCGAGCAGTACTTC. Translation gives CASSLTQGGEQYF.

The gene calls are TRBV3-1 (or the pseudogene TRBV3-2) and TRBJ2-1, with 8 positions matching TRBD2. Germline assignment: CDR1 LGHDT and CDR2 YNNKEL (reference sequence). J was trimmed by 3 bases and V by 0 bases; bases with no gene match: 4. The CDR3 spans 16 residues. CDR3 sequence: CASSQDSGGFYNEQFF. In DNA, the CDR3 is TGTGCCAGCAGCCAAGACAGCGGGGGTTTCTACAATGAGCAGTTCTTC.

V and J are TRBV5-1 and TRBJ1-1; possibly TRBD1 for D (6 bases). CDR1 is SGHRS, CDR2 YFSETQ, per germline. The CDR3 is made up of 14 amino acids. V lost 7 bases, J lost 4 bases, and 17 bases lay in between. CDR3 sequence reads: CASRLGGSGTEAFF. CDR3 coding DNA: TGCGCCAGCCGGCTGGGGGGCTCGGGCACTGAAGCTTTCTTT.

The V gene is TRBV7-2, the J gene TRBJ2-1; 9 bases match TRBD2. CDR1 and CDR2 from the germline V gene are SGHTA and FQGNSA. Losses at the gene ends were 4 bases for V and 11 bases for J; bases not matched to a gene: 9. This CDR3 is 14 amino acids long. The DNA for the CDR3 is TGTGCCAGCAGCTATGTGTTAGCGGGGGAAAAGCAGTTCTTC. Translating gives CASSYVLAGEKQFF.

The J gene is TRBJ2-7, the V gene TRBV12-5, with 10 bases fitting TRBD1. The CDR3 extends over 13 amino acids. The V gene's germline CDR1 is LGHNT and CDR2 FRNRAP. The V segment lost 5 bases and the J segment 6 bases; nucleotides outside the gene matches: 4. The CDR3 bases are TGTGCTAGTGGTATCCGGGACAGGGGCGAGCAGTACTTC. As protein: CASGIRDRGEQYF.

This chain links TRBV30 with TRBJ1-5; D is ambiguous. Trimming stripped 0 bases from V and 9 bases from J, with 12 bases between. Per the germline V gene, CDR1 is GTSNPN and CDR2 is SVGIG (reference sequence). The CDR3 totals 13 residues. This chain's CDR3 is CAWSVYVSSPQHF. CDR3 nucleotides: TGTGCCTGGAGTGTATACGTCTCATCGCCCCAGCATTTT.

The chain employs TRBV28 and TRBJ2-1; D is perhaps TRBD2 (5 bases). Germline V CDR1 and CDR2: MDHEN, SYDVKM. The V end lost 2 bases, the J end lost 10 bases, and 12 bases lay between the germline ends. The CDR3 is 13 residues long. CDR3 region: CASSLPLAHEQFF. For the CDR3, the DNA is TGTGCCAGCAGTTTACCTCTAGCTCACGAGCAGTTCTTC.

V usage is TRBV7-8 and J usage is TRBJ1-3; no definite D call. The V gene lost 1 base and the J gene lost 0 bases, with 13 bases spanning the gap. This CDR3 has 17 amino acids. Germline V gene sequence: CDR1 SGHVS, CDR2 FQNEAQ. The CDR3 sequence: CASSLEASRLSGNTIYF. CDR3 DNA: TGTGCCAGCAGCTTAGAGGCCAGCCGTCTCTCTGGAAACACCATATATTTT.

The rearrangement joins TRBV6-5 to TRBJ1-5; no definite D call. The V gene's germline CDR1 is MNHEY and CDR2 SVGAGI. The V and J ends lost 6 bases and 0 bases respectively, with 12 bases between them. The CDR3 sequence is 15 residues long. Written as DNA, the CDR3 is TGTGCCAGCAGGGCAGCTCGAGTTAGCAATCAGCCCCAGCATTTT. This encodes CASRAARVSNQPQHF.